This T cell receptor (beta chain) derives from a study of T cells in Graves' hyperthyroidism and ophthalmopathy. Whole-study results and caveats: Most clonotypes expanded in the thyroid (above 0.001) were also present in blood.

Researchers took RNA transcripts and amplified the TCR beta CDR3 regions from them. Using the HTBI primer set, a first-round RT-PCR was run on the TCR CDR3. TCRdb independently ran MiXCR on the multiplex PCR reads; one entry per CDR3 protein. The table records 350,000 to 400,000 distinct CDR3 sequences, 14% to 15% of them present only once. Between the trimmed V and J ends, which lost 11 bases and 0 bases, there was a span of 8 bases. Germline V gene sequence: CDR1 MDHEN, CDR2 SYDVKM. The CDR3 has 12 residues. Clinical symptoms, serum thyroxine and TRAb, thyroid ultrasound and orbital computed tomography were used for the diagnoses. This clonotype has just a few counts. No antigen is known for it.

The sequencing sample was made of blood. The origin of this receptor is a woman in her twenties or thirties with Graves' hyperthyroidism. This sequence joins TRBV28 and TRBJ1-3; no firm D call. The CDR3 protein is CAGQTSGNTIYF. Written as DNA, the CDR3 is TGTGCCGGGCAGACCTCTGGAAACACCATATATTTT.